This TCR beta chain was retrieved from a study of shared clonotypes between healthy human individuals. Clones were sequenced by immunoSEQ multiplex PCR, and TCRdb holds only the in-frame ones, with some missing. Altogether about 1.9 million clones are present, roughly 93% being singletons, with the ten largest covering about 1.7%. V was clipped by 9 bases and J by 1 base, with 13 bases between them. There are 13 residues in the CDR3. The germline V gene encodes CDR1 SNHLY and CDR2 FYNNEI. This clone turned up a few times. Cells designated naive CD8 were CD45RO-negative and were positively selected for CCR7, with terminally differentiated effector memory CD45RA+ cells excluded.

The sample comprised naive CD8+ T cells from PBMCs. This receptor was taken from a man between 18 and 29 years old in good health. Some clones in this sample may be carry-over from other donors' samples. V gene TRBV2 combines with J gene TRBJ2-7; D is possibly TRBD1 or TRBD2 (5 bases each). CDR3 protein: CARYRGRSYEQYF. The CDR3 DNA reads TGTGCCAGATACCGGGGCCGATCCTACGAGCAGTACTTC.